The present T cell receptor beta chain was sequenced within a study of HIV-infected children after antiretroviral therapy interruption (dated by TCRdb to between 2018 and 2021). At the level of the whole study: Eight children were included: four on planned treatment interruption and four on continuous treatment, all with CD4+ count above 500 and viral load below 50 copies/ml. Interruption-arm samples came from week 0, week 12, end of interruption (week 24 or 48), and about 3 years after study end. In the continuous-treatment arm, samples from corresponding weeks 0, 48 and 150 were analyzed. Alongside thymic output measurements, TCR repertoires of children on planned treatment interruption were compared with TCR repertoires of children on continuous antiretroviral treatment. The interruption group had a median age of 9.5 years, and the continuous treatment group had a median age of around 8 years. Most participating children had recorded exposure to EBV and CMV.

This clonotype was seen ten or more times. What this receptor recognizes is not known. No base quality values were provided; no much bigger clone lies one nucleotide off. This specimen's treatment or condition label, per the study, means: PENTA 11 planned treatment interruption arm or continuous ART arm. The participants were children from the United Kingdom between 2 and 15 years old who had been on ART with at least three drugs for 24 weeks or longer. The study required cryopreserved PBMCs containing at least 5 million viable cells, and several candidate patients were excluded because of low viable PBMC yield. Naive CD4+ CD45RA+ CD45RO- T cells were FACS-sorted from thawed PBMCs on a FACSAria III cell sorter. After sorting, cells were fixed, and RNA was extracted with the RNeasy FFPE kit and then with the RNeasy Micro kit. Findings and caveats that apply to the study as a whole: The small number of patients is a limitation of the study, so the data should be interpreted with caution. In naive CD4+ repertoires of PTI patients, CDR3 sharing between time points fell after interruption began; many sequences were shared between end of interruption and 3 years later. The naive CD4+ Gini coefficient rose by the end of treatment interruption, suggesting clonal expansion, and returned to baseline by 3 years. Minor non-naive CD45RA+ populations such as EMRA or stem memory cells might have been included among the sorted CD45RA+ naive cells.

Library creation used 3' RACE. TCR libraries were built from RNA using a 3' RACE protocol with unique molecular identifiers to correct PCR amplification bias. Amplicon libraries were pooled in groups of up to 12 and sequenced on an Illumina MiSeq using v2 2x250 paired-end chemistry. Under the source paper's analysis protocol: Reads were processed with Decombinator for assignment of V and J genes and CDR3, and barcode-based correction of errors and PCR bias was applied. Before Gini coefficients were calculated with the R ineq package, the repertoires were subsampled to the same depth. GLIPH, Hamming distance and a shared triplet metric were used to assess CDR3 similarity. TCRdb reworked the public reads: Q25 trimming with fastp, MiXCR clone assembly, productive beta chains retained. Rows merge per CDR3 protein into single entries with the most common DNA and genes. TCRdb assigned the V and J calls; the authors' analysis was not used. This sample gives about 89,000 distinct CDR3 sequences in total; 5.5% to 8.5% of them show up just once. About 1.1% of the sample is in the top ten clones.

The TCR comes from a pool of human donors with HIV. Here the sequenced sample was CD45RA+ CD4+ T cells from PBMCs, pooled from several time points, taken from a donor given antiretroviral therapy, either interrupted or continuous. This sample's cell subset or site label indicates: naive CD4+ CD45RA+ CD45RO- T cells.

The CDR3 protein: CASSSPRVAGMKTQYF. The nucleotide sequence reads TGTGCCAGCAGTTCACCCCGGGTAGCGGGGATGAAGACCCAGTACTTC. The V and J genes are TRBV28 and TRBJ2-5; a stretch of 8 junction bases matches TRBD2. From its cysteine to its phenylalanine, the CDR3 spans 16 amino acids. The DNA shown is the 48-base CDR3, in frame from base 1. Here V drops 4 bases and J drops 6 bases, and the junction holds 13 bases not matched to any gene. Looking up the germline V gene yields CDR1 MDHEN and CDR2 SYDVKM.